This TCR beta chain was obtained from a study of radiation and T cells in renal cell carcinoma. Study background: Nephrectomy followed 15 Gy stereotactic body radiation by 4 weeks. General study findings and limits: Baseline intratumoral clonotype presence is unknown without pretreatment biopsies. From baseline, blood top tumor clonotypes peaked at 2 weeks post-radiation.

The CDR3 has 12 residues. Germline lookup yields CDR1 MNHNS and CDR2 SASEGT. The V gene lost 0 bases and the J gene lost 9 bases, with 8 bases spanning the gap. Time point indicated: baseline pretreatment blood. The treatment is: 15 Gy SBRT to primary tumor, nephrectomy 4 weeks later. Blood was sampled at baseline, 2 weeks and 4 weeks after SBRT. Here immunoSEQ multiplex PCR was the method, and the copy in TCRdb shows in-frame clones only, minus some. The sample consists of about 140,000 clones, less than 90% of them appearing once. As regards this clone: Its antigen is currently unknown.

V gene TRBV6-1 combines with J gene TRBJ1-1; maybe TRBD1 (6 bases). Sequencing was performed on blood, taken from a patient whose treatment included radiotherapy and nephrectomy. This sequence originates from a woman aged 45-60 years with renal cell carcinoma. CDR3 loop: CASSEAGGQAFF. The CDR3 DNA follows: TGTGCCAGCAGTGAAGCTGGGGGGCAAGCTTTCTTT.